A single sample is the source of the 19 T cell receptor beta chains below, sequenced in a study of response to subunit inactivated influenza vaccine. TCRdb re-called the RT-PCR reads through MiXCR, storing one row per CDR3 protein. The data hold 540,000 or so distinct CDR3 sequences, with 10% to 15% observed a single time. Sequencing used PBMCs from blood, obtained 40 to 50 days after vaccination. All receptors come from a man aged 45 to 65 who received an inactivated influenza vaccine.

V is TRBV7-6 and J is TRBJ2-1; the D is unclear. The CDR3 spans 16 residues. Germline CDR1 reads SGHVS; CDR2 reads FNYEAQ. Trimming stripped 2 bases from V and 0 bases from J, with 11 bases between. CDR3 sequence: CASSLPPETSYNEQFF. CDR3 nucleotides: TGTGCCAGCAGCTTACCCCCGGAAACCTCCTACAATGAGCAGTTCTTC.

The gene calls are TRBV20-1 and TRBJ1-1; TRBD1 matches at 7 bases. Trimming cost V 0 bases and J 0 bases; bases outside gene matches: 4. This CDR3 is 15 amino acids long. Germline CDR1 DFQATT, CDR2 SNEGSKA (reference sequence). The CDR3 nucleotides read TGCAGTGCTAGAGATCAGGGGGTCCTGAACACTGAAGCTTTCTTT. Amino acid sequence: CSARDQGVLNTEAFF.

The rearrangement uses TRBV28 and TRBJ2-7; weak D call: TRBD1 (6 bases). Germline V gives CDR1 MDHEN, CDR2 SYDVKM. Trimming stripped 8 bases from V and 2 bases from J, with 10 bases between. This CDR3 is 12 amino acids long. CDR3 residues: CASGRTAYEQYF. The CDR3 nucleotides read TGTGCCAGCGGGCGGACAGCCTACGAGCAGTACTTC.

The chain employs TRBV27 and TRBJ2-4; 8 nucleotides line up with TRBD1. Germline lookup yields CDR1 MNHEY and CDR2 SMNVEV (reference sequence). This CDR3 contains 15 residues. V lost 3 bases and J lost 4; bases outside the gene matches: 5. CDR3 sequence: CASSFGTGLKNIQYF. The CDR3 DNA reads TGTGCCAGCAGTTTTGGGACAGGACTTAAAAACATTCAGTACTTC.

This clonotype was seen at least ten times. This rearrangement joins TRBV20-1 to TRBJ2-5, with TRBD2 as a possible D gene (6 bases). Germline V gives CDR1 DFQATT, CDR2 SNEGSKA (reference sequence). Deletions cut 3 bases from V and 1 base from J, with 6 bases between. This CDR3 is built from 12 residues. The CDR3 here is CSASGSQETQYF. The CDR3 nucleotides read TGCAGTGCTAGCGGGAGCCAAGAGACCCAGTACTTC.

Ten or more counts support this clonotype. The chain joins TRBV9 to TRBJ2-3; the match to TRBD1 covers 11 bases. With V trimmed by 3 bases and J by 4 bases, 4 bases remained unmatched. Looked up from germline, CDR1 is SGDLS and CDR2 is YYNGEE. This CDR3 has 15 amino acids. The CDR3 spells CASSADRGPADTQYF. The CDR3 DNA sequence: TGTGCCAGCAGCGCGGACAGGGGGCCAGCAGATACGCAGTATTTT.

The V gene is TRBV5-6, the J gene TRBJ2-4; 9 positions match TRBD1. J lost 5 bases, V lost 4 bases, and 4 bases had no gene match. In germline, CDR1 is SGHDT, CDR2 YYEEEE. CDR3 length: 14 residues. CDR3 sequence: CASSHRTGENIQYF. Here the CDR3 DNA reads TGTGCCAGCAGCCATAGGACAGGGGAAAACATTCAGTACTTC. The whole variable domain, remainder taken from reference TRBV5-6 and TRBJ2-4, is DAGVTQSPTHLIKTRGQQVTLRCSPKSGHDTVSWYQQALGQGPQFIFQYYEEEERQRGNFPDRFSGHQFPNYSSELNVNALLLGDSALYLCASSHRTGENIQYFGAGTRLSVL.

This clonotype was seen a few times. The rearrangement links TRBV5-1 to TRBJ2-3; 8 bases align to TRBD2. With 1 base clipped from V and 6 bases from J, the junction kept 4 bases outside the gene matches. Germline V gene data show CDR1 as SGHRS and CDR2 as YFSETQ. The CDR3 is 14 amino acids. CDR3 protein: CASSLNGGADTQYF. As DNA, the CDR3 is TGCGCCAGCAGCTTGAACGGGGGGGCGGATACGCAGTATTTT. Using reference TRBV5-1 and TRBJ2-3 for the parts outside the CDR3, the full variable domain is KAGVTQTPRYLIKTRGQQVTLSCSPISGHRSVSWYQQTPGQGLQFLFEYFSETQRNKGNFPGRFSGRQFSNSRSEMNVSTLELGDSALYLCASSLNGGADTQYFGPGTRLTVL.

The chain links TRBV4-1 to TRBJ1-5; the match to TRBD1 covers 7 bases. CDR1 MGHRA and CDR2 YSYEKL come from the germline V gene. V lost 8 bases to trimming and J lost 0 bases; unmatched junction nucleotides: 7. This CDR3 has 15 residues. CDR3 residues: CASGDRALSNQPQHF. In DNA, the CDR3 is TGCGCCAGCGGCGACAGGGCTCTTAGCAATCAGCCCCAGCATTTT.

This clonotype was detected a few times. The chain joins TRBV28 to TRBJ1-5; tentative D call: TRBD1 (5 bases). The ends were cut back, 6 bases at V and 11 bases at J, with 11 bases in the middle. Germline CDR1 reads MDHEN; CDR2 reads SYDVKM. This CDR3 contains 11 residues. Here the CDR3 DNA reads TGTGCCAGCAGCACAGAACAGGCCCAGCATTTT. It is translated as CASSTEQAQHF.

The chain joins TRBV12-3 or TRBV12-4 to TRBJ1-6, with 9 nucleotides matching TRBD1. V was clipped by 6 bases and J by 8 bases; unmatched bases: 5. The CDR3 is made up of 14 amino acids. CDR3 DNA sequence: TGTGCCAGCAGCCAGGGACAGGGTTATTCACCCCTCCACTTT. It translates to CASSQGQGYSPLHF.

This clonotype has a handful of counts. The rearrangement joins TRBV19 to TRBJ2-5, with TRBD1 matching over 10 bases. CDR1 and CDR2 (germline): LNHDA, SQIVND (reference sequence). The CDR3 covers 15 residues. The V segment lost 6 bases and the J segment 2 bases; nucleotides outside the gene matches: 6. The CDR3: CASSSTGGEQETQYF. Written as DNA, the CDR3 is TGTGCCAGTAGCTCGACAGGGGGCGAACAAGAGACCCAGTACTTC.

This clonotype was counted ten times or more. This chain's CDR3 is CSASLAGATQETQYF. The CDR3 DNA reads TGCAGTGCTAGCCTAGCGGGAGCAACCCAAGAGACCCAGTACTTC. The chain employs TRBV20-1 and TRBJ2-5; 10 nucleotides match TRBD2. V shed 3 bases and J 1 base; nucleotides not matched to a gene: 5. CDR1 and CDR2 (germline): DFQATT, SNEGSKA (reference sequence). CDR3 length: 15 amino acids.

The gene calls are TRBV9 and TRBJ2-2; a weak D match, TRBD2 (5 bases). Trimming pared 5 bases from V and 6 bases from J, leaving 14 bases between. This CDR3 spans 14 amino acids. In germline, CDR1 is SGDLS, CDR2 YYNGEE. The DNA of the CDR3 is TGTGCCAGCAGTTCCGGGAACCCCTCCGGGGAGCTGTTTTTT. Protein sequence: CASSSGNPSGELFF.

This clonotype occurred many times. The chain carries TRBV6-2 or TRBV6-3 and TRBJ2-1; TRBD1 agrees at 8 bases. The CDR3 consists of 18 residues. V trimming: 0 bases; J trimming: 5 bases; junction bases outside the gene matches: 12. CDR1 and CDR2 from the germline V gene are MNHEY and SVGEGT. Here the CDR3 reads CASSYSTLFLDRDNEQFF. The CDR3 DNA reads TGTGCCAGCAGTTACTCGACGCTGTTCCTGGACAGGGACAATGAGCAGTTCTTC.

This clonotype was counted between two and nine times. The genes are TRBV7-6 and TRBJ2-1; 8 bases line up with TRBD2. Per the germline V gene, CDR1 is SGHVS and CDR2 is FNYEAQ. With 6 bases clipped from V and 3 bases from J, the junction kept 13 bases outside the gene matches. The CDR3 runs to 17 residues. The CDR3 sequence: CASSRGLAGGLYNEQFF. The CDR3 coding sequence is TGTGCCAGCAGTCGAGGTCTGGCGGGAGGCCTCTACAATGAGCAGTTCTTC.

In DNA, the CDR3 is TGCGCCAGCAGCCTCGACAGGGCTCGAGAGACCCAGTACTTC. Encoded protein: CASSLDRARETQYF. The chain links TRBV5-1 to TRBJ2-5, with TRBD1 identical over 7 bases. Germline loops: CDR1 SGHRS, CDR2 YFSETQ. CDR3 size: 14 residues. J gave up 4 bases and V 4 bases, and 7 bases lay outside the gene matches.

V usage is TRBV7-2 and J usage is TRBJ2-7; no firm D call. CDR1 and CDR2 from the germline V gene are SGHTA and FQGNSA. The V end lost 2 bases, the J end lost 2 bases, and 7 bases lay between the germline ends. The CDR3 is 13 residues long. This chain's CDR3 is CASSLFRAYEQYF. CDR3 in DNA: TGTGCCAGCAGCTTATTCAGAGCCTACGAGCAGTACTTC.

The chain couples TRBV15 to TRBJ2-3, with a weak D call TRBD2 (6 bases). CDR3 length equals 16 residues. Germline CDR1 and CDR2: LNHNV and YYDKDF (reference sequence). Trimming removed 1 base at V and 0 bases at J, with 11 bases between. Here the CDR3 reads CATSRAGRGSTDTQYF. The CDR3 nucleotides read TGTGCCACCAGCAGAGCGGGACGGGGGAGCACAGATACGCAGTATTTT.